Each of the 3 T cell receptor beta chains below was sequenced from the same sample in a study of CD8 T cells in Susac syndrome. RNA totalling about 0.5 to 1 ug underwent reverse transcription with random hexamers. TCRdb independently ran MiXCR on the immunoSEQ multiplex PCR reads; one entry per CDR3 protein. The sample lists around 79,000 distinct CDR3 sequences; about 95% were seen once. The sample comprised CD8+ T cells from PBMCs. The receptors originated from a human donor with multiple sclerosis.

This chain links TRBV6-4 with TRBJ2-2, with a possible D match to TRBD2 (6 bases). This CDR3 contains 15 residues. CDR1 MRHNA and CDR2 SNTAGT come from the germline V gene. Trimming removed 0 bases at V and 1 base at J, with 6 bases between. CDR3 DNA: TGTGCCAGCAGTGACTCTAGCGGGAACACCGGGGAGCTGTTTTTT. Protein sequence: CASSDSSGNTGELFF.

This rearrangement joins TRBV3-1 to TRBJ2-7; TRBD1 is a possible D gene (5 bases). Germline CDR1 is LGHDT and CDR2 is YNNKEL (reference sequence). V was shortened by 6 bases and J by 0 bases, with 9 bases between the two germline ends. The CDR3 runs to 13 residues. The CDR3 spells CASRDIGSYEQYF. The CDR3 DNA reads TGTGCCAGCAGGGACATCGGCTCCTACGAGCAGTACTTC.

The rearrangement links TRBV12-3 or TRBV12-4 to TRBJ2-1; 9 nucleotides agree with TRBD2. J lost 3 bases, V lost 5 bases, and 8 bases had no gene match. CDR3 size: 16 residues. CDR3 coding DNA: TGTGCCAGCAGTCCCTATAGCGGGAGAATCTACAATGAGCAGTTCTTC. This sequence encodes CASSPYSGRIYNEQFF.